This T cell receptor beta chain was profiled in a study of blood T cell repertoires in COVID-19. The CDR3 is 13 residues long. Trimming at V came to 5 bases and at J to 13 bases, leaving 11 bases not matched to a gene. Some clones are missing from TCRdb's copy, which holds only in-frame ones; the method was immunoSEQ multiplex PCR. The sample holds 35,000 or so clones, 80% seen once. Sequencing was done on a sample of peripheral blood. This chain connects TRBV12-3 or TRBV12-4 to TRBJ2-1, with 7 positions matching TRBD2. The clonotype comes from a woman between 65 and 79 years old with acute or convalescent COVID-19. The CDR3 DNA follows: TGTGCCAGCAGTCTGAGACTAGCAGTGAACCAGTTCTTC. Translation: CASSLRLAVNQFF.